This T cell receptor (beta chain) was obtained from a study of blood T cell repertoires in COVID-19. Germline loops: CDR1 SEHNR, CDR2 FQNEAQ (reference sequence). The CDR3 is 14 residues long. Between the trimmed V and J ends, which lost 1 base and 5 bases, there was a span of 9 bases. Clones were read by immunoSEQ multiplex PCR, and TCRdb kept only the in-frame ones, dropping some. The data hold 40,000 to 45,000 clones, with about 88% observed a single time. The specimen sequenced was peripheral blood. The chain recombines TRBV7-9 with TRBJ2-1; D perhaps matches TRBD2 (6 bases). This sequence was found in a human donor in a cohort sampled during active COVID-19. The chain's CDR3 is CASSLGPGDNEQFF. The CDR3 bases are TGTGCCAGCAGCTTAGGCCCGGGGGACAATGAGCAGTTCTTC.